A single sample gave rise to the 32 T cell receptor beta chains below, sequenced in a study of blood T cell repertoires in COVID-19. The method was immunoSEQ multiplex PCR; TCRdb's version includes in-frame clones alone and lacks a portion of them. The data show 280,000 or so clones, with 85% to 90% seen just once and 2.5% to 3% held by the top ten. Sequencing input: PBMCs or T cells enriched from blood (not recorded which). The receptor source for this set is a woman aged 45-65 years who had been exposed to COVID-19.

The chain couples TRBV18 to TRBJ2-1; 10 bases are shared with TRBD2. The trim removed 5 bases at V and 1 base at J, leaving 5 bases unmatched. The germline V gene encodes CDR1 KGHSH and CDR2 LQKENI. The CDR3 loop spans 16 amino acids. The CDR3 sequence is CASSAVSGGSYNEQFF. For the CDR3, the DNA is TGTGCCAGCTCAGCAGTTAGCGGGGGGTCCTACAATGAGCAGTTCTTC.

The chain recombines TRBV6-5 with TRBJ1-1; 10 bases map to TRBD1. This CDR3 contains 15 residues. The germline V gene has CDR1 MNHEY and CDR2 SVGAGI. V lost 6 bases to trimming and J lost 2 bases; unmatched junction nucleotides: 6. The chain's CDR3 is CASSSRQGANTEAFF. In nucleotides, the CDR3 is TGTGCCAGCAGCTCCAGACAGGGGGCTAACACTGAAGCTTTCTTT.

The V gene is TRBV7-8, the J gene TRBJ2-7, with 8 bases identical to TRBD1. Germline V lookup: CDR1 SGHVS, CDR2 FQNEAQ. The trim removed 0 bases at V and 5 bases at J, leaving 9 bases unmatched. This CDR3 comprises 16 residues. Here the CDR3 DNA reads TGTGCCAGCAGCTTAGCGGGACAGGTTGAATGGAACGAGCAGTACTTC. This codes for CASSLAGQVEWNEQYF.

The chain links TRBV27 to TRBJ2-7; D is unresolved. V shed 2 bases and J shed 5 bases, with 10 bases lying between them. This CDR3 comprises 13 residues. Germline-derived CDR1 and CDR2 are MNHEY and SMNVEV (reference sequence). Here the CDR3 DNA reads TGTGCCAGCAGTTTAAGTAGCTTCCACGAGCAGTACTTC. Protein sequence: CASSLSSFHEQYF.

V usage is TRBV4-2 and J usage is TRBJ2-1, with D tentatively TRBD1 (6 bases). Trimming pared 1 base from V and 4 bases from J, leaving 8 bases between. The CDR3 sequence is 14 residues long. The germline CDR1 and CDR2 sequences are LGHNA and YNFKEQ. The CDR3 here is CASSQGQGYNEQFF. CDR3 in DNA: TGTGCCAGCAGCCAAGGCCAGGGGTACAATGAGCAGTTCTTC.

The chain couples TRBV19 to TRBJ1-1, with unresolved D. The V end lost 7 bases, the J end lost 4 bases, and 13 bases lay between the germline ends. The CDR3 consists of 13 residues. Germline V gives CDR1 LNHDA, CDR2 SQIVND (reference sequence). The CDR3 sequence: CASTYAGSTEAFF. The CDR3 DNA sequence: TGTGCCAGTACTTACGCAGGATCCACTGAAGCTTTCTTT.

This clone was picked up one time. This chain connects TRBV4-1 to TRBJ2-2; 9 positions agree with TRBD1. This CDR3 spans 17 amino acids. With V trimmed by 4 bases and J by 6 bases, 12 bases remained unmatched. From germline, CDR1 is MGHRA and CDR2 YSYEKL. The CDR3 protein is CASSLLTGTGLAGELFF. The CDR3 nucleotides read TGCGCCAGCAGCCTCCTTACCGGGACAGGGCTCGCCGGGGAGCTGTTTTTT.

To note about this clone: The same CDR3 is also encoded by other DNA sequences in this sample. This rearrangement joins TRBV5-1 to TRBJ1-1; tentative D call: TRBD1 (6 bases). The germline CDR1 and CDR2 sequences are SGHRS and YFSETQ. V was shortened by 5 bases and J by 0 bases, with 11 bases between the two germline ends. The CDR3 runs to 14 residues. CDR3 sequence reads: CASSLQGMNTEAFF. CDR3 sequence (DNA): TGCGCCAGCAGTTTACAGGGAATGAACACTGAAGCTTTCTTT. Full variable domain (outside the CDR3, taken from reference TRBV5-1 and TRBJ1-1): KAGVTQTPRYLIKTRGQQVTLSCSPISGHRSVSWYQQTPGQGLQFLFEYFSETQRNKGNFPGRFSGRQFSNSRSEMNVSTLELGDSALYLCASSLQGMNTEAFFGQGTRLTVV.

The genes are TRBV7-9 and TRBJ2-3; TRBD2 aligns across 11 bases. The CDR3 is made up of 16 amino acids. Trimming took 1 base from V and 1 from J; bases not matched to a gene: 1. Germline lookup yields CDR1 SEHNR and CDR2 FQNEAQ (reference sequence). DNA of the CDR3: TGTGCCAGCAGCTTAGGGACTAGCGGGCGCACAGATACGCAGTATTTT. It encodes CASSLGTSGRTDTQYF.

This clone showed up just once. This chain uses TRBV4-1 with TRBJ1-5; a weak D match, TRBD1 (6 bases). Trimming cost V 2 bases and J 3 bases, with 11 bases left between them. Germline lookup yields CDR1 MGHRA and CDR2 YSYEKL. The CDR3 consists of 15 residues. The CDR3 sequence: CASSQTGQPNQPQHF. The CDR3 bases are TGCGCCAGCAGCCAAACAGGGCAACCCAATCAGCCCCAGCATTTT.

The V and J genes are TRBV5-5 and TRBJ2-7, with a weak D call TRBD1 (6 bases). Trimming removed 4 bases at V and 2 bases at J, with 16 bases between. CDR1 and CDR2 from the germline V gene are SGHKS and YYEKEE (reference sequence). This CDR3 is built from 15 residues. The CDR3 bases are TGTGCCAGCAGCCCCCTTGGGACAAATGCCTACGAGCAGTACTTC. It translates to CASSPLGTNAYEQYF.

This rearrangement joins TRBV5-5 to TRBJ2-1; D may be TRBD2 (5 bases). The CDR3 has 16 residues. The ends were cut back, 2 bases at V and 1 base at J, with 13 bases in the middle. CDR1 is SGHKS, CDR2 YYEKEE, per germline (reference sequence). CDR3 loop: CASSLEGAQSYNEQFF. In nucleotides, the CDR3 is TGTGCCAGCAGCTTAGAGGGAGCTCAATCCTACAATGAGCAGTTCTTC.

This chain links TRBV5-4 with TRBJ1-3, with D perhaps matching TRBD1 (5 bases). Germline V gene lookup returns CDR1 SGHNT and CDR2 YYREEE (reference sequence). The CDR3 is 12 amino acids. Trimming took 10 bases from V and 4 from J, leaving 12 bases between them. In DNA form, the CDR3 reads TGTGCCCTGGGATCAGGGGGAAACACCATATATTTT. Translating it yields CALGSGGNTIYF. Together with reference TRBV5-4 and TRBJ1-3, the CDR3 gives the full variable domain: ETGVTQSPTHLIKTRGQQVTLRCSSQSGHNTVSWYQQALGQGPQFIFQYYREEENGRGNFPPRFSGLQFPNYSSELNVNALELDDSALYLCALGSGGNTIYFGEGSWLTVV.

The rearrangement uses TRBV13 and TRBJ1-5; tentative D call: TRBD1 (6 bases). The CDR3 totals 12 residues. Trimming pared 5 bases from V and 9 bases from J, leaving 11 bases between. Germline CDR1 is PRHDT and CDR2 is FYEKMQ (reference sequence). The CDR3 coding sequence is TGTGCCAGCAGCGTAGTAGGGGGGCCCCAGCATTTT. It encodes CASSVVGGPQHF.

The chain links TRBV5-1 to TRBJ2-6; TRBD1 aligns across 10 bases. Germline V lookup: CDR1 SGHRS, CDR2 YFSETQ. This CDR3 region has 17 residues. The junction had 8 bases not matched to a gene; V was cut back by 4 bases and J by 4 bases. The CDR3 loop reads CASSVGDRGDGANVLTF. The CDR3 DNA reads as TGCGCCAGCAGCGTTGGGGACAGGGGAGACGGGGCCAACGTCCTGACTTTC. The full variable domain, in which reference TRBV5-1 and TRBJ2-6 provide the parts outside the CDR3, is KAGVTQTPRYLIKTRGQQVTLSCSPISGHRSVSWYQQTPGQGLQFLFEYFSETQRNKGNFPGRFSGRQFSNSRSEMNVSTLELGDSALYLCASSVGDRGDGANVLTFGAGSRLTVL.

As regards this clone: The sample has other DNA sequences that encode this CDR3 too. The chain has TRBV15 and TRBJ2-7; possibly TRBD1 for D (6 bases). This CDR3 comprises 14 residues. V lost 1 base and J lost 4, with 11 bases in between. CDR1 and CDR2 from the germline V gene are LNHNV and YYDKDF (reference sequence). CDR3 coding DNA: TGTGCCACCAGCAGAGTTGGGCAGGGGTACGAGCAGTACTTC. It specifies CATSRVGQGYEQYF.

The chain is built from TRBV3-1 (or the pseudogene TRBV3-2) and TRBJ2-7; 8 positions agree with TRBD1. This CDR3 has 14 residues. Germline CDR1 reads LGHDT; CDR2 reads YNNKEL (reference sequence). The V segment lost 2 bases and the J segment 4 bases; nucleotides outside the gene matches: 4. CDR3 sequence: CASSQRDRHYEQYF. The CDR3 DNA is TGTGCCAGCAGCCAAAGGGACAGGCATTACGAGCAGTACTTC.

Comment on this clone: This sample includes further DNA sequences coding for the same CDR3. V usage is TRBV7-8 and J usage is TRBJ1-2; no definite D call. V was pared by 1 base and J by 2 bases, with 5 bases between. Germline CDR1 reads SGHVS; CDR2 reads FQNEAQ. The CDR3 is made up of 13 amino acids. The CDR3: CASSLDSNYGYTF. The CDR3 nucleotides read TGTGCCAGCAGCTTAGACTCCAACTATGGCTACACCTTC.

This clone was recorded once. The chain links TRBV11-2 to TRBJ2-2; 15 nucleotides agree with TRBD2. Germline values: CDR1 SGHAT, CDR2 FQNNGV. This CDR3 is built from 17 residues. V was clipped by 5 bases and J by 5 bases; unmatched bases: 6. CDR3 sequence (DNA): TGTGCCAGCAGCGCCACGGGACTAGCGGGGGGAACCGGGGAGCTGTTTTTT. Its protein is CASSATGLAGGTGELFF.

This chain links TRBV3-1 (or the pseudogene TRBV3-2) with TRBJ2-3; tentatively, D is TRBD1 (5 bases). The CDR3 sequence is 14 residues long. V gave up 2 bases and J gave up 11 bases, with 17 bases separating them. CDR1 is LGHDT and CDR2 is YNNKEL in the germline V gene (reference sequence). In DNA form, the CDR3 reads TGTGCCAGCAGCCAAAGTCCTGGGGCCTTGGGGCAGTATTTT. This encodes CASSQSPGALGQYF.

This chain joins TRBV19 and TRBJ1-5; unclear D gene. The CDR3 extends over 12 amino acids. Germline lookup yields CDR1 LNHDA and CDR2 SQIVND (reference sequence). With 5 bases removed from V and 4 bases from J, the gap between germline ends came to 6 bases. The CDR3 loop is CASSVSNQPQHF. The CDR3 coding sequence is TGTGCCAGTAGTGTGAGTAATCAGCCCCAGCATTTT. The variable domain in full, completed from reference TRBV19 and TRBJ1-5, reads DGGITQSPKYLFRKEGQNVTLSCEQNLNHDAMYWYRQDPGQGLRLIYYSQIVNDFQKGDIAEGYSVSREKKESFPLTVTSAQKNPTAFYLCASSVSNQPQHFGDGTRLSIL.

DNA for the CDR3: TGTGCCAGCAGTTTACTGCGGGGGGGCACAGATACGCAGTATTTT. Its protein is CASSLLRGGTDTQYF. The rearrangement joins TRBV27 to TRBJ2-3; 8 bases line up with TRBD2. This CDR3 is 15 amino acids long. V trimming: 2 bases; J trimming: 1 base; junction bases outside the gene matches: 2. Germline assignment: CDR1 MNHEY and CDR2 SMNVEV (reference sequence).

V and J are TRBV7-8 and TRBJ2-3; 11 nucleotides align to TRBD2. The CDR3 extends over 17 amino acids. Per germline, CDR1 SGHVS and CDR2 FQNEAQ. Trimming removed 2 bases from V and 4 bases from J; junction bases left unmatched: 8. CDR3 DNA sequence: TGTGCCAGCAGCTTATCATTCACTAGCGGGGGTGCAGATACGCAGTATTTT. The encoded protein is CASSLSFTSGGADTQYF.

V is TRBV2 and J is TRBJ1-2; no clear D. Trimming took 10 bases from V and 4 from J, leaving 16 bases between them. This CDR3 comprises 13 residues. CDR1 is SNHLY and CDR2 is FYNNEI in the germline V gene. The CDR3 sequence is CATSAQASYGYTF. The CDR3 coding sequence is TGTGCCACCTCAGCCCAGGCCTCCTATGGCTACACCTTC.

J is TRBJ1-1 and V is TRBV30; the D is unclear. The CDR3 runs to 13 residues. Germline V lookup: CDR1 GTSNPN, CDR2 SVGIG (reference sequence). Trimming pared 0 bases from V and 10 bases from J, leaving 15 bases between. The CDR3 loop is CAWSVQLETAAFF. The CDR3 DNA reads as TGTGCCTGGAGTGTACAGTTAGAGACGGCAGCTTTCTTT.

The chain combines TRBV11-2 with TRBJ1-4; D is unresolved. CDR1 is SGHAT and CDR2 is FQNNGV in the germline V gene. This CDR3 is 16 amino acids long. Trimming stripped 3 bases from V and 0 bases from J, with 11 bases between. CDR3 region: CASSFWAPPTNEKLFF. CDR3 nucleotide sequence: TGTGCCAGCAGCTTTTGGGCACCGCCAACTAATGAAAAACTGTTTTTT.

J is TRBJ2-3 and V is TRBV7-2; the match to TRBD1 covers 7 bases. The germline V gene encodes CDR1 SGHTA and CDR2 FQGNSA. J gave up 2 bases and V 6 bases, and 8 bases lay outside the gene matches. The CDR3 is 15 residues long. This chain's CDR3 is CASSRDRDYTDTQYF. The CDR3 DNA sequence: TGTGCCAGCAGTCGAGACAGGGATTACACAGATACGCAGTATTTT.

The CDR3 reads CASSFGPNSNQPQHF. CDR3 coding DNA: TGTGCCAGCAGCTTCGGTCCGAATAGCAATCAGCCCCAGCATTTT. This chain links TRBV5-5 with TRBJ1-5; D uncertain. Trimming pared 2 bases from V and 0 bases from J, leaving 9 bases between. The germline V gene encodes CDR1 SGHKS and CDR2 YYEKEE (reference sequence). The CDR3 is made up of 15 amino acids.

This CDR3 is CASSVGDREWGTEAFF. In DNA, the CDR3 is TGTGCCAGCAGCGTGGGAGACAGGGAATGGGGCACTGAAGCTTTCTTT. V gene TRBV9 combines with J gene TRBJ1-1, with TRBD1 matching 7 bases. This CDR3 comprises 16 residues. Germline V gives CDR1 SGDLS, CDR2 YYNGEE. The ends lost 2 bases at V and 4 bases at J; junction bases unmatched: 11.

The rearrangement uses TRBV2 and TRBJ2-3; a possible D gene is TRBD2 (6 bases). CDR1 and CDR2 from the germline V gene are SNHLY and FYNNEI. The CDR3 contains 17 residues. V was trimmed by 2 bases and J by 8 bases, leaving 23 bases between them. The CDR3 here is CASSENPSAGSAGTQYF. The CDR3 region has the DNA TGTGCCAGCAGTGAAAACCCGTCGGCGGGGTCTGCGGGTACGCAGTATTTT.

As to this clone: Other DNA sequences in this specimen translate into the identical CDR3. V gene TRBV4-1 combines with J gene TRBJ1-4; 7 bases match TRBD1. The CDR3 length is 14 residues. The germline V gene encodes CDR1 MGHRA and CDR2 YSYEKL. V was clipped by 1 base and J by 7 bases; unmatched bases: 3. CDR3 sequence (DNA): TGCGCCAGCAGCCAAGGACAGGGCGGTGAAAAACTGTTTTTT. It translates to CASSQGQGGEKLFF.

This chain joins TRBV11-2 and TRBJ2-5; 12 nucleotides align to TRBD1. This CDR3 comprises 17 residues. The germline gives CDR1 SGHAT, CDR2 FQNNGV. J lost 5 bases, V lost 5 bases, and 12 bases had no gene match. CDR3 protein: CASSPRVGQGARETQYF. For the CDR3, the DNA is TGTGCCAGCAGCCCCCGGGTGGGACAGGGGGCGAGGGAGACCCAGTACTTC.